This T cell receptor beta chain stems from a study of response to subunit inactivated influenza vaccine. The length of the CDR3 is 17 residues. The V and J ends lost 0 bases and 1 base, in that order; junction bases with no gene match: 9. Germline lookup yields CDR1 LGHNA and CDR2 YSLEER. Each CDR3 protein gets one entry after TCRdb re-called the RT-PCR reads with MiXCR. Of approximately 730,000 distinct CDR3 sequences in the sample, 11% to 15% are singletons; the top ten hold 5.5% to 7%. The sequencing here drew on PBMCs from blood, taken around 15 days before vaccination. The receptor was isolated from a man in his fifties who received an inactivated influenza vaccine. The chain uses TRBV4-3 and TRBJ2-7; 7 nucleotides match TRBD2. The CDR3 here is CASSQDFPTSSSYEQYF. The CDR3 DNA follows: TGCGCCAGCAGCCAAGATTTCCCGACTAGCAGTTCCTACGAGCAGTACTTC.